The T cell receptor beta chain under discussion was sequenced for a study of PD-1 blockade in classical Hodgkin lymphoma. Study findings and constraints: Similar baseline diversity was found in complete responders and newly diagnosed patients.

The CDR3 loop spans 15 amino acids. Germline trimming cut 2 bases from V and 8 bases from J; bases unmatched to any gene: 8. Germline CDR1 is SGHDT and CDR2 is YYEEEE. About this clone: The target antigen is unknown.

Sequencing used immunoSEQ multiplex PCR; TCRdb keeps in-frame clones, though not all of them. The data show about 24,000 clones, approximately 77% seen once. Time point noted: cycle 4 day 1 (C4D1), after less than 7 weeks of nivolumab. Each patient experienced a relapse that followed autologous stem cell transplantation, and brentuximab vedotin exposure varied. Complete response, partial response or progressive disease constituted the best response categories observed. This chain connects TRBV5-6 to TRBJ1-4, with TRBD1 matching 8 bases. The source is a human donor with classical Hodgkin lymphoma. Sequencing used peripheral blood mononuclear cells (PBMCs), obtained before the fourth cycle of nivolumab. The CDR3 loop reads CASSLSGQGAEKLFF. In DNA form, the CDR3 reads TGTGCCAGCAGCTTATCCGGTCAGGGGGCGGAAAAACTGTTTTTT.